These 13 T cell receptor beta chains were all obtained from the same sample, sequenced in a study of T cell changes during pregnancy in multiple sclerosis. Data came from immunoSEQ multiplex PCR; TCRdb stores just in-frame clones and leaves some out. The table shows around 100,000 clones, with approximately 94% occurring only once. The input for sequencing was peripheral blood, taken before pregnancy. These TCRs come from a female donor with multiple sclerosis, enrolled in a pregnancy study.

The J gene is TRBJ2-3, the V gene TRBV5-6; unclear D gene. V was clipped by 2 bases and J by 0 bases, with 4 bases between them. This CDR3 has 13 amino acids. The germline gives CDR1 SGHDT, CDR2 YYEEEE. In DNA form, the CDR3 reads TGTGCCAGCAGCTTCTCTAGCACAGATACGCAGTATTTT. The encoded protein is CASSFSSTDTQYF. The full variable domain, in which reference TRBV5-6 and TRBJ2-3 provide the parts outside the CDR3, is DAGVTQSPTHLIKTRGQQVTLRCSPKSGHDTVSWYQQALGQGPQFIFQYYEEEERQRGNFPDRFSGHQFPNYSSELNVNALLLGDSALYLCASSFSSTDTQYFGPGTRLTVL.

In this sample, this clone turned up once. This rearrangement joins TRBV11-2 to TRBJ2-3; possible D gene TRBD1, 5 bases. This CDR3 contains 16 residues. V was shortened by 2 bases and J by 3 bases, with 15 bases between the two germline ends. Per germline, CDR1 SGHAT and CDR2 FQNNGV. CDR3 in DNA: TGTGCCAGCAGCTTAAGGGGTGGGCTACGAACAGATACGCAGTATTTT. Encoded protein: CASSLRGGLRTDTQYF.

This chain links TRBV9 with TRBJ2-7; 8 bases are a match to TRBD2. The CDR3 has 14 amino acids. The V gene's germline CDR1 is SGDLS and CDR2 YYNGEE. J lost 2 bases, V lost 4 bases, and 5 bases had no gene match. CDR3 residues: CASSPGTRPYEQYF. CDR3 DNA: TGTGCCAGCAGCCCCGGGACTAGACCCTACGAGCAGTACTTC. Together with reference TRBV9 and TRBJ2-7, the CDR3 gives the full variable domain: DSGVTQTPKHLITATGQRVTLRCSPRSGDLSVYWYQQSLDQGLQFLIQYYNGEERAKGNILERFSAQQFPDLHSELNLSSLELGDSALYFCASSPGTRPYEQYFGPGTRLTVT.

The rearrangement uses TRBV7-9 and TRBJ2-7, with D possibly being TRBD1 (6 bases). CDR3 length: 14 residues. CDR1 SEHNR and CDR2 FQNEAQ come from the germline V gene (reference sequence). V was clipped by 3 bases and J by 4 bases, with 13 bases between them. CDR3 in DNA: TGTGCCAGCAGCTTCCCAGGACAGTCATACGAGCAGTACTTC. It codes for CASSFPGQSYEQYF.

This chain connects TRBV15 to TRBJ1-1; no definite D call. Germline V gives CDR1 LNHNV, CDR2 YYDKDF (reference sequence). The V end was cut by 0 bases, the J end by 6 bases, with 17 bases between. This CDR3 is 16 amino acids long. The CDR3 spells CATSRERARAFSEAFF. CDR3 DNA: TGTGCCACCAGCAGAGAGAGGGCTAGGGCCTTCTCTGAAGCTTTCTTT.

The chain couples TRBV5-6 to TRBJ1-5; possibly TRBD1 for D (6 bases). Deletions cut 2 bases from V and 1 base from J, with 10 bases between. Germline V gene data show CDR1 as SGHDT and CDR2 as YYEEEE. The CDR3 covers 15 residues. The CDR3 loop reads CASSFGQYSNQPQHF. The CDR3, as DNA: TGTGCCAGCAGCTTCGGACAGTACAGCAATCAGCCCCAGCATTTT.

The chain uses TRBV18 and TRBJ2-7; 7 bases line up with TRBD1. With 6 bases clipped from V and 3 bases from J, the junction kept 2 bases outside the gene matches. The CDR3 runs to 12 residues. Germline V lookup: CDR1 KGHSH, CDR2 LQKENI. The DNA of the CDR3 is TGTGCCAGCTCCGGGACAGACTACGAGCAGTACTTC. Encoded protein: CASSGTDYEQYF.

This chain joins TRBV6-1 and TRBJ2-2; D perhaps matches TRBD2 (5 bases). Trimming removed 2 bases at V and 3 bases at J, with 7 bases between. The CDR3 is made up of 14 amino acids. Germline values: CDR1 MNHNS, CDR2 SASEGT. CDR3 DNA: TGTGCCAGCAGTGAAATCGGGGACACCGGGGAGCTGTTTTTT. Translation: CASSEIGDTGELFF.

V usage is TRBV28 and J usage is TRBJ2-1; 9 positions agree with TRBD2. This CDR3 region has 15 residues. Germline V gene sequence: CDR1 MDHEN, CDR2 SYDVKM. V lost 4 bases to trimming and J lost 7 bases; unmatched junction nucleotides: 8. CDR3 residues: CASSWGPSGRNEQFF. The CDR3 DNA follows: TGTGCCAGCAGTTGGGGCCCGAGCGGGAGGAATGAGCAGTTCTTC.

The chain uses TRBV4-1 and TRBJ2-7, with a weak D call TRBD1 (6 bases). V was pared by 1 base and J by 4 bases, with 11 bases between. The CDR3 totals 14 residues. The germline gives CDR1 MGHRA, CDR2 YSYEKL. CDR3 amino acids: CASSQGPGQYEQYF. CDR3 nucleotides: TGCGCCAGCAGCCAAGGCCCCGGACAGTACGAGCAGTACTTC.

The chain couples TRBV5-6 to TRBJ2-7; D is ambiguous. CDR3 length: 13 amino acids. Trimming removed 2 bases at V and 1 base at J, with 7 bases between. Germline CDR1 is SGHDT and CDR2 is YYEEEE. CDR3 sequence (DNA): TGTGCCAGCAGCTTCGTACAGTCCTACGAGCAGTACTTC. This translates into CASSFVQSYEQYF. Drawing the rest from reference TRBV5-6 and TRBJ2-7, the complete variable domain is DAGVTQSPTHLIKTRGQQVTLRCSPKSGHDTVSWYQQALGQGPQFIFQYYEEEERQRGNFPDRFSGHQFPNYSSELNVNALLLGDSALYLCASSFVQSYEQYFGPGTRLTVT.

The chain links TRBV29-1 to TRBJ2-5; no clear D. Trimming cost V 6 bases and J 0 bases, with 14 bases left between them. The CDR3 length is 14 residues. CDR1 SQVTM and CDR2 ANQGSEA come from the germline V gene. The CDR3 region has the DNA TGCAGCGTCCCCCGGGTGGAGAACCAAGAGACCCAGTACTTC. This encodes CSVPRVENQETQYF.

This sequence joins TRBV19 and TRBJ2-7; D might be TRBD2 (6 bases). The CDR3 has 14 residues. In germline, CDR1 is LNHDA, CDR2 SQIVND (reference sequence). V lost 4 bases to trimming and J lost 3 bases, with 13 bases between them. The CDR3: CASSTSGSYYEQYF. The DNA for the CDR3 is TGTGCCAGTAGTACCTCCGGGAGTTACTACGAGCAGTACTTC.